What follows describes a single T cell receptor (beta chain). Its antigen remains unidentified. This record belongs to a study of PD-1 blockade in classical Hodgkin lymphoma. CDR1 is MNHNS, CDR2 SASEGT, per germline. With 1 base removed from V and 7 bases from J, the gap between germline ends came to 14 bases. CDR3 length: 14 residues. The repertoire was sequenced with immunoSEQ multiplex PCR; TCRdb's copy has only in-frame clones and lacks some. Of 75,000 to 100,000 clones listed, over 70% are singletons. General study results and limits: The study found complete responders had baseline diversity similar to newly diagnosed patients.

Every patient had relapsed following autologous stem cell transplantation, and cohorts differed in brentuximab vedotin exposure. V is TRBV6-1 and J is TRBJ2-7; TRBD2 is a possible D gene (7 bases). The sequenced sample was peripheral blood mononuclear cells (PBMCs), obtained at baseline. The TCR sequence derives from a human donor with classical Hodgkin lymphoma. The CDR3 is CASSEVGGGSEQYF. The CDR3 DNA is TGTGCCAGCAGTGAAGTAGGGGGGGGCTCGGAGCAGTACTTC.